These 13 T cell receptor beta chains originate from one sample sequenced in a study of tumor and adjacent non-tumor tissue in lung cancer. The library came from three nested PCR rounds adapted from ARM-PCR protocols. Via MiXCR, TCRdb re-called the multiplex PCR reads, giving one row per CDR3 protein. Seen here are about 80,000 distinct CDR3 sequences, about four fifths observed once, and the top ten hold 50% to 65%. The template was RNA from unsorted bulk tissue. This non-tumor lung sample came from over 3 cm beyond the tumor edge. Sequenced sample: distant non-tumor lung tissue. These receptors all stem from a man in his fifties or sixties with non-small cell lung cancer.

Worth noting for this clonotype: An end of the junction does not agree with germline; a read error may underlie this. The CDR3 nucleotides are TGTGCCAGCAGCCGAGCCGGGACTTCTCGGCTCTTC. This sequence encodes CASSRAGTSRLF. This chain joins TRBV4-2 and TRBJ2-1; TRBD2 is a possible D gene (6 bases). CDR3 size: 12 residues. In germline, CDR1 is LGHNA, CDR2 YNFKEQ.

Remarks on this clonotype: The junction and the germline gene differ at one end; a read error may be behind it. V is TRBV6-5 and J is TRBJ2-7; no firm D call. The CDR3 length is 16 residues. Per germline, CDR1 MNHEY and CDR2 SVGAGI. CDR3 amino acids: CASSYSGIVRSYEQYF. The CDR3 DNA follows: TGTGCTAGCAGTTACTCGGGTATTGTTCGGAGCTACGAGCAGTACTTC.

Of note for this clonotype: An end of the junction differs from the germline gene, which may be a read error. The V gene is TRBV11-2, the J gene TRBJ1-2; D might be TRBD1 (6 bases). The germline V gene has CDR1 SGHAT and CDR2 FQNNGV. The CDR3 runs 15 residues. The CDR3 is CANNLDGRGNYGYAF. The CDR3 bases are TGTGCCAACAATCTCGATGGCAGGGGTAACTATGGCTACGCCTTC.

About this clonotype itself: A junction boundary mismatches the germline segment, possibly from a read error. The genes are TRBV6-1 and TRBJ1-1; possible D gene TRBD1, 6 bases. This CDR3 region has 15 residues. Germline V gene lookup returns CDR1 MNHNS and CDR2 SASEGT. CDR3 nucleotide sequence: TGTGACAGCGGCGATGGGCCGGGGGCCGGAACTGAAGCTTTCTTT. This gives the protein CDSGDGPGAGTEAFF.

Concerning this clonotype itself: Sequence at one end of the junction differs from germline and may be a read error. The chain uses TRBV11-2 and TRBJ1-1, with a weak D call TRBD1 (6 bases). Germline CDR1 is SGHAT and CDR2 is FQNNGV. The CDR3 runs to 14 residues. The CDR3 coding sequence is TGTGCCAGCAGCCCCGACAGGCTTAATACTGAAGGTTTCTTT. Translating it yields CASSPDRLNTEGFF. The variable domain in full, completed from reference TRBV11-2 and TRBJ1-1, reads EAGVAQSPRYKIIEKRQSVAFWCNPISGHATLYWYQQILGQGPKLLIQFQNNGVVDDSQLPKDRFSAERLKGVDSTLKIQPAKLEDSAVYLCASSPDRLNTEGFFGQGTRLTVV.

This clonotype was counted between two and nine times. A much larger clone lies a single base off, so this may be a read error. The conserved closing phenylalanine or tryptophan is absent in this CDR3, likely reflecting a read error. The chain carries TRBV20-1 and TRBJ2-2, with TRBD2 matching over 7 bases. V was pared by 5 bases and J by 6 bases, with 15 bases of the junction left unmatched. The CDR3 sequence is 16 residues long. Germline CDR1 is DFQATT and CDR2 is SNEGSKA (reference sequence). CDR3: CSAARTRVGGAGELFI. The CDR3 coding sequence is TGCAGTGCTGCCAGGACCCGGGTGGGAGGGGCCGGGGAGCTGTTTATT.

The V call is TRBV2, the J call TRBJ2-4; TRBD1 matches at 7 bases. V gave up 0 bases and J gave up 10 bases; unmatched junction bases: 6. Per the germline V gene, CDR1 is SNHLY and CDR2 is FYNNEI. The CDR3 covers 14 residues. DNA for the CDR3: TGTGCCAGCAGTGAAGCGACACAGGGGAGAATTCAGTACTTC. This codes for CASSEATQGRIQYF.

Worth noting for this clonotype: A much larger clone differs by one base, so this may be a read error. This sequence joins TRBV5-1 and TRBJ2-3; D not resolved. There are 14 residues in the CDR3. Germline V gene sequence: CDR1 SGHRS, CDR2 YFSETQ. The CDR3, as DNA: TGCGCCAGCAGCTTGGAACCAGGCACAGATACGCAGTGTTTT. It encodes CASSLEPGTDTQCF.

As regards this clonotype: Compared with germline, one end of the junction differs, possibly owing to a read error. This sequence joins TRBV29-1 and TRBJ2-2; 13 bases line up with TRBD2. This CDR3 is built from 15 residues. Germline V gives CDR1 SQVTM, CDR2 ANQGSEA. CDR3 coding DNA: TGCAGCGCCGAGACTAGCGGGGGGAACACCGGGGAACTGTTTTTT. Amino acid sequence: CSAETSGGNTGELFF.

This clonotype occurred a few times. A much larger clone lies a single base off, so this may be a read error. The V call is TRBV6-5, the J call TRBJ2-3, with 7 nucleotides matching TRBD1. With 6 bases clipped from V and 5 bases from J, the junction kept 8 bases outside the gene matches. The germline CDR1 and CDR2 sequences are MNHEY and SVGAGI. This CDR3 spans 14 amino acids. CDR3 sequence reads: CASRLQGNIDTQYF. CDR3 in DNA: TGTGCCAGCAGGCTACAGGGGAACATAGATACGCAGTATTTT.

This clonotype was seen a handful of times. The chain joins TRBV11-2 to TRBJ2-5; D tentatively fits TRBD1 or TRBD2 (6 bases each). Trimming cost V 9 bases and J 2 bases, with 19 bases left between them. CDR1 SGHAT and CDR2 FQNNGV come from the germline V gene. The CDR3 runs to 15 residues. In DNA, the CDR3 is TGTGCCAGTAACTTGAACCGGGGGCAACAAGAGACCCAGTACTTC. It yields the protein CASNLNRGQQETQYF.

This clonotype was seen at least ten times. This sequence joins TRBV6-1 and TRBJ2-7, with 8 nucleotides matching TRBD2. This CDR3 is 16 amino acids long. V trimming: 4 bases; J trimming: 5 bases; junction bases outside the gene matches: 13. Germline V gives CDR1 MNHNS, CDR2 SASEGT. CDR3 amino acids: CASSGGSGSNYHEQYF. DNA for the CDR3: TGTGCCAGCAGTGGGGGGAGCGGGAGTAACTACCACGAGCAGTACTTC.

Note on this clonotype: At one end, the junction sequence differs from germline, possibly due to a read error. The gene calls are TRBV10-2 and TRBJ1-1; D is unresolved. The CDR3 extends over 15 amino acids. Germline values: CDR1 WSHSY, CDR2 SAAADI. The CDR3 loop is CARSGSGSLVPEAFF. The CDR3 DNA reads TGCGCCCGCAGTGGATCGGGCAGCCTTGTGCCTGAAGCTTTCTTT.